This TCR beta chain was profiled in a study of blood T cell repertoires in COVID-19. Study as a whole: There were acute and convalescent COVID-19 samples, and they came from the United States, Italy and Spain. The cDNA or gDNA used as material had been derived from T cells, B-cell-depleted T cells, or PBMCs.

Trimming removed 3 bases at V and 0 bases at J, with 12 bases between. In germline, CDR1 is SGHTA, CDR2 FQGNSA. The CDR3 has 16 residues. In the original analysis: Scientists estimated how many nucleated cells there were by amplifying reference gene primers. Some clones are missing from TCRdb's copy, which holds only in-frame ones; the method was immunoSEQ multiplex PCR. V, J and clone size are taken as reported in that table, and D and trimming were inferred from the DNA itself. The sample lists 200,000 to 300,000 clones, approximately 80% occurring once. The genes are TRBV7-2 and TRBJ2-1, with unresolved D. Sample: peripheral blood. The clonotype was recovered from a woman older than 75 with acute or convalescent COVID-19. CDR3 in amino acids: CASSLTRSSSYNEQFF. Here the CDR3 DNA reads TGTGCCAGCAGCTTGACGCGGTCGAGCTCCTACAATGAGCAGTTCTTC.